The 20 T cell receptor beta chains below come from one sample, sequenced in a study of human T cells and chemical hapten exposure. Time point described: patch test 3, about 24 weeks after DPC sensitization. The treatment is: therapeutic diphenylcyclopropenone sensitization with weekly scalp DPC. TCRdb used MiXCR to reprocess the RACE reads, holding one entry per CDR3 protein. This sample has about 82,000 distinct CDR3 sequences, with roughly a tenth found just once. Specimen: whole blood, collected in connection with sensitization to the hapten diphenylcyclopropenone (DPC). The receptors originated from a woman aged 45-60 years with alopecia areata. Some clones in this sample may be carry-over from other donors' samples.

This clonotype was seen more than once but under ten times. The chain couples TRBV12-5 to TRBJ1-3; D unresolved. Per germline, CDR1 LGHNT and CDR2 FRNRAP. This CDR3 has 19 amino acids. V lost 0 bases, J lost 2 bases, and 20 bases lay in between. CDR3 protein: CASGLVRARCGVAGNTIYF. The CDR3 DNA sequence: TGTGCTAGTGGTTTGGTACGAGCCCGCTGCGGGGTAGCTGGAAACACCATATATTTT.

This clonotype was picked up a small number of times. The chain employs TRBV9 and TRBJ2-5, with unresolved D. Germline V gene data show CDR1 as SGDLS and CDR2 as YYNGEE. V lost 0 bases to trimming and J lost 5 bases, with 11 bases between them. CDR3 size: 14 residues. The CDR3 nucleotides are TGTGCCAGCAGCGTAGAACACAACGGGGAGACCCAGTACTTC. Amino acid sequence: CASSVEHNGETQYF.

This chain connects TRBV20-1 to TRBJ2-1, with D possibly being TRBD2 (5 bases). This CDR3 comprises 14 residues. Deletions cut 6 bases from V and 3 bases from J, with 15 bases between. The V gene's germline CDR1 is DFQATT and CDR2 SNEGSKA (reference sequence). The CDR3 bases are TGCAGTGCCGAGAAAGTTCGGGGCTACAATGAGCAGTTCTTC. This codes for CSAEKVRGYNEQFF.

The chain is built from TRBV5-1 and TRBJ2-1; D uncertain. Trimming stripped 0 bases from V and 2 bases from J, with 6 bases between. CDR3 length equals 14 residues. CDR1 is SGHRS and CDR2 is YFSETQ in the germline V gene. The CDR3 sequence is CASSLDTPYNEQFF. CDR3 bases: TGCGCCAGCAGCTTGGATACGCCCTACAATGAGCAGTTCTTC.

This chain uses TRBV7-2 with TRBJ2-3; the match to TRBD2 covers 11 bases. V dropped 0 bases and J dropped 5; count of bases not matched to a gene: 7. This CDR3 region has 17 residues. The germline V gene has CDR1 SGHTA and CDR2 FQGNSA. DNA for the CDR3: TGTGCCAGCAGCTTAGCGCGTAGCGGGAGGGCCTTAGATACGCAGTATTTT. Protein product: CASSLARSGRALDTQYF.

This chain uses TRBV2 with TRBJ2-3; D is unresolved. V was shortened by 3 bases and J by 5 bases, with 18 bases between the two germline ends. Germline V gene data show CDR1 as SNHLY and CDR2 as FYNNEI. This CDR3 has 16 amino acids. The CDR3 loop is CASSDSPGPTRDTQYF. The CDR3 nucleotides are TGTGCCAGCAGTGACAGCCCGGGCCCTACACGAGATACGCAGTATTTT.

This clonotype was picked up many times. The CDR3 nucleotides are TGTGCCAGTACCCCTTCGACCGGATCCAAAAACATTCAGTACTTC. The encoded protein is CASTPSTGSKNIQYF. The rearrangement uses TRBV19 and TRBJ2-4; no reliable D call. The CDR3 runs 15 residues. V was trimmed by 7 bases and J by 2 bases, leaving 15 bases between them. The V gene's germline CDR1 is LNHDA and CDR2 SQIVND (reference sequence).

This clonotype was picked up many times. J is TRBJ2-5 and V is TRBV12-3 or TRBV12-4, with 8 positions matching TRBD2. The ends lost 5 bases at V and 4 bases at J; junction bases unmatched: 12. This CDR3 is 16 amino acids long. CDR3 sequence (DNA): TGTGCCAGCAGTCCCCCCGGAAGCGGGAGTCCAGAGACCCAGTACTTC. It translates to CASSPPGSGSPETQYF.

This clonotype was seen more than once but under ten times. The V and J genes are TRBV21-1 and TRBJ2-4. TRBV21-1 is designated a pseudogene. The CDR3 consists of 15 residues. In DNA form, the CDR3 reads TGTGCCAGCAGCTCGCAGTTACTAGCCAAAAACATTCAGTACTTC. This codes for CASSSQLLAKNIQYF.

Many counts were recorded for this clonotype. The V call is TRBV29-1, the J call TRBJ2-6; D is unresolved. This CDR3 spans 13 amino acids. The V gene lost 5 bases and the J gene lost 0 bases, with 5 bases spanning the gap. Germline CDR1 is SQVTM and CDR2 is ANQGSEA. For the CDR3, the DNA is TGCAGCGTTAGTAGCTCTGGGGCCAACGTCCTGACTTTC. Translation: CSVSSSGANVLTF.

For the CDR3, the DNA is TGTGCCAGTACGGACAGGGGGTACGAGCAGTACTTC. Translating it yields CASTDRGYEQYF. The chain links TRBV6-2 or TRBV6-3 to TRBJ2-7; 10 bases fit TRBD1. From germline, CDR1 is MNHEY and CDR2 SVGEGT. This CDR3 is 12 amino acids long. V was pared by 9 bases and J by 4 bases, with 3 bases of the junction left unmatched.

This clonotype was recorded at least ten times. This chain links TRBV28 with TRBJ2-1; D unresolved. V was trimmed by 7 bases and J by 7 bases, leaving 8 bases between them. Germline-derived CDR1 and CDR2 are MDHEN and SYDVKM. The CDR3 has 11 residues. Written as DNA, the CDR3 is TGTGCCAGCACCCTACTTAATGAGCAGTTCTTC. Translating it yields CASTLLNEQFF.

This clonotype was counted between two and nine times. The CDR3 region is CASRQMGTDTQYF. CDR3 sequence (DNA): TGTGCCAGCAGGCAGATGGGAACAGATACGCAGTATTTT. The chain employs TRBV6-5 and TRBJ2-3, with no clear D. The V gene's germline CDR1 is MNHEY and CDR2 SVGAGI. V was pared by 6 bases and J by 3 bases, with 10 bases between. The CDR3 sequence is 13 residues long.

This chain connects TRBV20-1 to TRBJ1-3; a weak D match, TRBD1 (5 bases). Trimming shortened V by 3 bases and J by 0 bases, and 9 bases separated the two germline ends. The CDR3 runs 14 residues. Germline-derived CDR1 and CDR2 are DFQATT and SNEGSKA (reference sequence). Written as DNA, the CDR3 is TGCAGTGCTAGGCGGGGGTCCTCTGGAAACACCATATATTTT. This encodes CSARRGSSGNTIYF.

This clonotype has a count of ten or more. J is TRBJ2-2 and V is TRBV14; 13 positions match TRBD2. CDR3 length equals 17 residues. CDR1 and CDR2 (germline): SGHDN, FVKESK. V was clipped by 5 bases and J by 4 bases; unmatched bases: 7. In DNA form, the CDR3 reads TGTGCCAGCAGCAATCCGGGACTAGCGGGAATCACCGGGGAGCTGTTTTTT. Translating gives CASSNPGLAGITGELFF.

This clonotype has a count of ten or more. J is TRBJ1-6 and V is TRBV6-2 or TRBV6-3; tentative D call: TRBD1 (5 bases). The CDR3 totals 17 residues. V lost 2 bases to trimming and J lost 7 bases, with 18 bases between them. The germline V gene encodes CDR1 MNHEY and CDR2 SVGEGT. As DNA, the CDR3 is TGTGCCAGCAGTTACGCACCCCGCGCGACAGAGAATTCACCCCTCCACTTT. Residues: CASSYAPRATENSPLHF.

This clonotype has more than one count but fewer than ten. The V and J genes are TRBV21-1 and TRBJ2-7; no DNA check was done on the table's D call, TRBD1. TRBV21-1 is a pseudogene. CDR3 size: 17 residues. CDR3 coding DNA: TGTGCCAGCACCAAAACAAAGGCGCCTGATACCTCCTACGAGCAGTACTTC. This encodes CASTKTKAPDTSYEQYF.

Comments on this clonotype: A much bigger clone sits one base away, suggesting this may be a read error. The chain carries TRBV11-2 and TRBJ2-2, with D uncertain. The CDR3 is 15 residues long. Germline CDR1 reads SGHAT; CDR2 reads FQNNGV. V was trimmed by 1 base and J by 7 bases, leaving 13 bases between them. The CDR3, as DNA: TGTGCCAGCAGCTTAGGCACCAAGTGGATCGGGGAGCTGTTTTTT. This encodes CASSLGTKWIGELFF.

There are a few counts of this clonotype. This CDR3 reads CSAKGQHYGYTF. CDR3 sequence (DNA): TGCAGCGCAAAGGGACAGCACTATGGCTACACCTTC. The gene calls are TRBV29-1 and TRBJ1-2, with 7 bases fitting TRBD1. The CDR3 spans 12 residues. Germline loops: CDR1 SQVTM, CDR2 ANQGSEA. V shed 7 bases, J shed 3 bases, and the junction held 5 bases outside the gene matches.

This clonotype was counted ten times or more. This sequence joins TRBV7-8 and TRBJ2-1; TRBD2 aligns across 12 bases. Unmatched junction bases numbered 11, after V lost 0 bases and J lost 5 bases. The CDR3 covers 19 residues. Germline V gene lookup returns CDR1 SGHVS and CDR2 FQNEAQ. CDR3 nucleotides: TGTGCCAGCAGCTTAGCGCGAGTATCCGGACTAGCGGGAAACAATGAGCAGTTCTTC. Translating gives CASSLARVSGLAGNNEQFF.